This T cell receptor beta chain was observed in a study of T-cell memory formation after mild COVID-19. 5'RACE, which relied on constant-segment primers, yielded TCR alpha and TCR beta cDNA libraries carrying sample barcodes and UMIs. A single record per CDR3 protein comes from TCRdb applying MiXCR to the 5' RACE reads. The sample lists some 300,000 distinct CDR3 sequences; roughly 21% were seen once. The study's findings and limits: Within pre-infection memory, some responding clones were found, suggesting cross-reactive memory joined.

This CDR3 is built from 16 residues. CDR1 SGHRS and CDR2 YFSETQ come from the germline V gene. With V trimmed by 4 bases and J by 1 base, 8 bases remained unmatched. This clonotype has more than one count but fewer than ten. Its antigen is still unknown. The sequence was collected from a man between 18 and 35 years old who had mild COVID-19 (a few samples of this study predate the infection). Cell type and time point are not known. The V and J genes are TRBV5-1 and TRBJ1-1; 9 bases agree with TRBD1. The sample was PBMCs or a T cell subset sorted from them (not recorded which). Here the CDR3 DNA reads TGCGCCAGCAGCCTCAAAACGACAGGGGGGAACACTGAAGCTTTCTTT. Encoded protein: CASSLKTTGGNTEAFF.